What follows are 30 T cell receptor beta chains derived from one specimen sequenced in a study of OX40 agonist ivuxolimab in advanced cancers. Produced via immunoSEQ multiplex PCR; TCRdb's table is partial and in-frame only. The sample records more than 60,000 clones, 80% to 90% being singletons. The source material was CD4+ or CD8+ T cells sorted from blood, sampled in a trial of the OX40 agonist ivuxolimab. These receptor sequences come from an adult with an advanced solid tumor such as melanoma, head and neck, liver or kidney cancer.

The chain uses TRBV11-3 and TRBJ2-1; 7 positions match TRBD1. The J segment lost 2 bases and the V segment lost 5 bases, leaving 9 bases of the junction unmatched. Per germline, CDR1 SGHNT and CDR2 YENEEA. The CDR3 has 16 residues. Here the CDR3 DNA reads TGTGCCAGCAGCATGAACAGGGGTGGTACCTACAATGAGCAGTTCTTC. Amino acids: CASSMNRGGTYNEQFF.

To note about this clone: A junction end diverges from the germline sequence, so it may reflect a read error. The chain recombines TRBV19 with TRBJ1-2, with 7 bases aligning to TRBD1. The CDR3 loop spans 15 amino acids. CDR1 LNHDA and CDR2 SQIVND come from the germline V gene (reference sequence). The CDR3 region has the DNA TGTGCCAGTAGTAGTCCGGGACAGAACTACTACGGCTACACCTTC. Its protein product is CASSSPGQNYYGYTF.

The chain links TRBV7-3 to TRBJ1-2, with D maybe TRBD1 (6 bases). This CDR3 contains 13 residues. V was trimmed by 5 bases and J by 6 bases, leaving 13 bases between them. Germline CDR1 SGHTA, CDR2 FQGTGA. As DNA, the CDR3 is TGTGCCAGCAGCCCCACAGGGATTGATGGCTACACCTTC. This encodes CASSPTGIDGYTF.

The V gene is TRBV7-9, the J gene TRBJ2-7; D not certain. The germline V and J ends were trimmed by 3 bases and 3 bases, with 9 bases remaining between them. The germline V gene has CDR1 SEHNR and CDR2 FQNEAQ (reference sequence). The CDR3 covers 13 residues. CDR3 region: CASSFPGNYEQYF. The CDR3 DNA is TGTGCCAGCAGCTTCCCCGGTAACTACGAGCAGTACTTC.

This clone was recorded once. This chain joins TRBV9 and TRBJ2-2; 11 nucleotides agree with TRBD2. CDR1 and CDR2 from the germline V gene are SGDLS and YYNGEE. The CDR3 spans 15 residues. Unmatched junction bases numbered 6, after V lost 4 bases and J lost 7 bases. The CDR3 sequence is CASSNSGRVGGELFF. Here the CDR3 DNA reads TGTGCCAGCAGCAATAGCGGGAGGGTAGGCGGGGAGCTGTTTTTT.

This clone was observed once. V is TRBV6-6 and J is TRBJ2-7; the match to TRBD2 covers 8 bases. The CDR3 is 14 amino acids. Germline lookup yields CDR1 MNHNY and CDR2 SVGAGI (reference sequence). The trim removed 10 bases at V and 6 bases at J, leaving 14 bases unmatched. The CDR3 loop is CATPSQAGESEQYF. Written as DNA, the CDR3 is TGTGCCACCCCCAGTCAAGCGGGAGAGTCCGAGCAGTACTTC.

The chain links TRBV19 to TRBJ1-1; the D is unclear. Trimming took 2 bases from V and 1 from J, leaving 17 bases between them. The CDR3 has 17 residues. Germline V gene lookup returns CDR1 LNHDA and CDR2 SQIVND (reference sequence). In nucleotides, the CDR3 is TGTGCCAGTAGTATATACGGCAATCCAAGCCAGAACACTGAAGCTTTCTTT. The encoded protein is CASSIYGNPSQNTEAFF.

The V and J genes are TRBV29-1 and TRBJ2-5; TRBD2 matches 7 bases. The CDR3 runs 14 residues. With 5 bases clipped from V and 0 bases from J, the junction kept 6 bases outside the gene matches. CDR1 and CDR2 from the germline V gene are SQVTM and ANQGSEA. DNA for the CDR3: TGCAGCGTTCCCGGGACTACGTACCAAGAGACCCAGTACTTC. Residues: CSVPGTTYQETQYF.

The genes are TRBV11-1 and TRBJ1-1; D is unresolved. The germline V gene has CDR1 SGHAT and CDR2 FQDESV (reference sequence). V lost 2 bases, J lost 5 bases, and 12 bases lay in between. The CDR3 is 14 amino acids. CDR3 loop: CASSLRARRTEAFF. The CDR3 coding sequence is TGTGCCAGCAGCTTAAGGGCGCGTCGGACTGAAGCTTTCTTT.

The gene calls are TRBV4-2 and TRBJ2-7, with 8 positions matching TRBD2. Germline assignment: CDR1 LGHNA and CDR2 YNFKEQ. V lost 5 bases and J lost 3; bases outside the gene matches: 6. The CDR3 runs to 14 residues. The CDR3 protein is CASSKAGRVYEQYF. CDR3 coding DNA: TGTGCCAGCAGCAAGGCCGGGAGGGTCTACGAGCAGTACTTC.

V gene TRBV7-8 combines with J gene TRBJ2-1; TRBD2 matches 8 bases. J was trimmed by 0 bases and V by 1 base; bases with no gene match: 8. The CDR3 runs 18 residues. The germline CDR1 and CDR2 sequences are SGHVS and FQNEAQ. CDR3 region: CASSLGSSGLSSYNEQFF. CDR3 sequence (DNA): TGTGCCAGCAGCTTAGGATCTAGCGGGCTAAGCTCCTACAATGAGCAGTTCTTC.

The chain couples TRBV7-9 to TRBJ1-1; D unresolved. Germline V lookup: CDR1 SEHNR, CDR2 FQNEAQ (reference sequence). Trimming removed 5 bases at V and 2 bases at J, with 15 bases between. CDR3 length equals 15 residues. This CDR3 is CASSRKGGFNTEAFF. CDR3 nucleotide sequence: TGTGCCAGCAGCCGAAAGGGAGGCTTCAACACTGAAGCTTTCTTT.

The CDR3 bases are TGTGCCAGCAGCGCGCAGGGGGCAGGCGAGACCCAGTACTTC. This gives the protein CASSAQGAGETQYF. This rearrangement joins TRBV7-9 to TRBJ2-5; 8 bases are a match to TRBD1. The V gene's germline CDR1 is SEHNR and CDR2 FQNEAQ (reference sequence). Germline trimming cut 5 bases from V and 5 bases from J; bases unmatched to any gene: 7. The CDR3 spans 14 residues.

The V and J genes are TRBV28 and TRBJ2-1; 7 nucleotides match TRBD2. This CDR3 is 15 amino acids long. Trimming removed 1 base from V and 3 bases from J; junction bases left unmatched: 3. Per germline, CDR1 MDHEN and CDR2 SYDVKM. The CDR3 sequence: CASSLLAGGYNEQFF. The CDR3 region has the DNA TGTGCCAGCAGTTTATTAGCGGGTGGCTACAATGAGCAGTTCTTC.

This clone was detected only a few times. This chain connects TRBV30 to TRBJ1-1; D is uncertain. The ends were cut back, 3 bases at V and 0 bases at J, with 8 bases in the middle. The germline CDR1 and CDR2 sequences are GTSNPN and SVGIG (reference sequence). There are 13 residues in the CDR3. CDR3 in amino acids: CAWSLQLNTEAFF. CDR3 DNA: TGTGCCTGGAGCCTTCAACTGAACACTGAAGCTTTCTTT.

This chain uses TRBV30 with TRBJ1-5, with 9 nucleotides matching TRBD1. The CDR3 totals 15 residues. Germline V CDR1 and CDR2: GTSNPN, SVGIG (reference sequence). The V and J ends lost 2 bases and 1 base, in that order; junction bases with no gene match: 3. The chain's CDR3 is CAWSTGGTSNQPQHF. The CDR3 coding sequence is TGTGCCTGGAGTACAGGGGGCACGAGCAATCAGCCCCAGCATTTT.

The chain couples TRBV11-3 to TRBJ2-5, with D possibly matching TRBD2 (6 bases). The CDR3 consists of 13 residues. Germline V gives CDR1 SGHNT, CDR2 YENEEA. Trimming pared 5 bases from V and 2 bases from J, leaving 9 bases between. CDR3 bases: TGTGCCAGCAGCCTTAGCGGACAAGAGACCCAGTACTTC. Encoded protein: CASSLSGQETQYF.

The CDR3 loop reads CASSKGEGALGKLFF. The CDR3 bases are TGTGCCAGCAGCAAAGGAGAAGGAGCGCTGGGGAAACTGTTTTTT. This rearrangement joins TRBV21-1 to TRBJ1-4. TRBV21-1 is flagged as a pseudogene. The length of the CDR3 is 15 residues.

The chain joins TRBV2 to TRBJ1-1; D is uncertain. The CDR3 contains 14 residues. The germline V gene has CDR1 SNHLY and CDR2 FYNNEI. Trimming took off 7 bases at V and 1 base at J, with 13 bases between the two ends. CDR3 residues: CASKEGRANTEAFF. For the CDR3, the DNA is TGTGCCAGCAAAGAGGGCAGAGCGAACACTGAAGCTTTCTTT.

The chain links TRBV7-3 to TRBJ2-3; D might be TRBD2 (5 bases). This CDR3 comprises 15 residues. CDR1 is SGHTA and CDR2 is FQGTGA in the germline V gene. Trimming took 6 bases from V and 9 from J, leaving 22 bases between them. CDR3 in amino acids: CASSDGRVGGRTQYF. The DNA of the CDR3 is TGTGCCAGCAGTGATGGGCGGGTCGGAGGTAGGACGCAGTATTTT.

This rearrangement joins TRBV7-3 to TRBJ2-1, with 7 bases fitting TRBD2. Trimming at V came to 6 bases and at J to 5 bases, leaving 10 bases not matched to a gene. CDR1 and CDR2 from the germline V gene are SGHTA and FQGTGA. The CDR3 extends over 15 amino acids. The CDR3 DNA follows: TGTGCCAGCAGTCGGAGCGGGAATGGCGACAATGAGCAGTTCTTC. Translating gives CASSRSGNGDNEQFF. Supplemented by reference TRBV7-3 and TRBJ2-1, the full variable domain reads GAGVSQTPSNKVTEKGKYVELRCDPISGHTALYWYRQSLGQGPEFLIYFQGTGAADDSGLPNDRFFAVRPEGSVSTLKIQRTERGDSAVYLCASSRSGNGDNEQFFGPGTRLTVL.

The chain employs TRBV5-1 and TRBJ2-1; TRBD2 matches 9 bases. The CDR3 is 14 amino acids. The V segment lost 6 bases and the J segment 6 bases; nucleotides outside the gene matches: 7. Germline V gene lookup returns CDR1 SGHRS and CDR2 YFSETQ. CDR3 amino acids: CASTILAGTNEQFF. The CDR3 nucleotides are TGCGCCAGCACTATCCTAGCGGGAACCAATGAGCAGTTCTTC.

V usage is TRBV20-1 and J usage is TRBJ1-2; D remains ambiguous. The CDR3 sequence is 11 residues long. CDR1 and CDR2 (germline): DFQATT, SNEGSKA (reference sequence). The CDR3 nucleotides read TGCACCCTCCCGTCAACGGATGGCTACACCTTC. Amino acids: CTLPSTDGYTF.

The genes are TRBV11-3 and TRBJ2-1; D may be TRBD1 (6 bases). In germline, CDR1 is SGHNT, CDR2 YENEEA. The V end was cut by 5 bases, the J end by 6 bases, with 17 bases between. The length of the CDR3 is 15 residues. CDR3 nucleotide sequence: TGTGCCAGCAGCGCTCAGGGGCCGCCGGGCAATGAGCAGTTCTTC. This sequence encodes CASSAQGPPGNEQFF. The whole variable domain, remainder taken from reference TRBV11-3 and TRBJ2-1, is EAGVVQSPRYKIIEKKQPVAFWCNPISGHNTLYWYLQNLGQGPELLIRYENEEAVDDSQLPKDRFSAERLKGVDSTLKIQPAELGDSAVYLCASSAQGPPGNEQFFGPGTRLTVL.

This clone was seen a handful of times. The V gene is TRBV11-2, the J gene TRBJ2-7; no definite D call. Germline V CDR1 and CDR2: SGHAT, FQNNGV. The CDR3 extends over 14 amino acids. The V and J ends lost 3 bases and 5 bases respectively, with 14 bases between them. CDR3 in amino acids: CASSFYVGPDEQYF. In DNA, the CDR3 is TGTGCCAGCAGCTTCTATGTTGGCCCCGACGAGCAGTACTTC. Drawing the rest from reference TRBV11-2 and TRBJ2-7, the complete variable domain is EAGVAQSPRYKIIEKRQSVAFWCNPISGHATLYWYQQILGQGPKLLIQFQNNGVVDDSQLPKDRFSAERLKGVDSTLKIQPAKLEDSAVYLCASSFYVGPDEQYFGPGTRLTVT.

The chain is built from TRBV19 and TRBJ2-6; no clear D gene. Per germline, CDR1 LNHDA and CDR2 SQIVND (reference sequence). Trimming removed 3 bases at V and 0 bases at J, with 9 bases between. The CDR3 runs to 16 residues. CDR3 DNA sequence: TGTGCCAGTAGTATGCAAGCGCACTCTGGGGCCAACGTCCTGACTTTC. It translates to CASSMQAHSGANVLTF. Full variable domain (outside the CDR3, taken from reference TRBV19 and TRBJ2-6): DGGITQSPKYLFRKEGQNVTLSCEQNLNHDAMYWYRQDPGQGLRLIYYSQIVNDFQKGDIAEGYSVSREKKESFPLTVTSAQKNPTAFYLCASSMQAHSGANVLTFGAGSRLTVL.

The chain combines TRBV18 with TRBJ1-5, with D possibly TRBD1 on 6 matching bases. The CDR3 sequence is 13 residues long. With 4 bases removed from V and 4 bases from J, the gap between germline ends came to 8 bases. The germline gives CDR1 KGHSH, CDR2 LQKENI. CDR3 amino acids: CASSLQGNQPQHF. Written as DNA, the CDR3 is TGTGCCAGCTCACTCCAGGGGAATCAGCCCCAGCATTTT.

Comments on this clone: Other DNA sequences within the sample encode an identical CDR3. The CDR3 protein is CASSASGTIAHEQYF. In DNA, the CDR3 is TGTGCCAGCAGCGCGTCCGGGACTATAGCCCACGAGCAGTACTTC. The chain carries TRBV9 and TRBJ2-7, with 7 bases aligning to TRBD2. With 3 bases clipped from V and 5 bases from J, the junction kept 11 bases outside the gene matches. From germline, CDR1 is SGDLS and CDR2 YYNGEE. The CDR3 covers 15 residues.

The sample holds a few counts of this clone. The CDR3 reads CASSEQGSGQPQHF. The DNA for the CDR3 is TGTGCCAGCAGTGAACAGGGATCGGGTCAGCCCCAGCATTTT. V usage is TRBV6-1 and J usage is TRBJ1-5; D is possibly TRBD1 (5 bases). Germline CDR1 reads MNHNS; CDR2 reads SASEGT. The CDR3 has 14 residues. The germline V and J ends were trimmed by 2 bases and 6 bases, with 11 bases remaining between them.

The chain is built from TRBV5-4 and TRBJ2-1; 10 bases fit TRBD1. Per germline, CDR1 SGHNT and CDR2 YYREEE (reference sequence). Unmatched junction bases numbered 14, after V lost 4 bases and J lost 10 bases. The CDR3 length is 16 residues. This CDR3 reads CASSRRDRGREPEQFF. CDR3 DNA sequence: TGTGCCAGCAGCCGCCGGGACAGGGGACGGGAGCCCGAGCAGTTCTTC.